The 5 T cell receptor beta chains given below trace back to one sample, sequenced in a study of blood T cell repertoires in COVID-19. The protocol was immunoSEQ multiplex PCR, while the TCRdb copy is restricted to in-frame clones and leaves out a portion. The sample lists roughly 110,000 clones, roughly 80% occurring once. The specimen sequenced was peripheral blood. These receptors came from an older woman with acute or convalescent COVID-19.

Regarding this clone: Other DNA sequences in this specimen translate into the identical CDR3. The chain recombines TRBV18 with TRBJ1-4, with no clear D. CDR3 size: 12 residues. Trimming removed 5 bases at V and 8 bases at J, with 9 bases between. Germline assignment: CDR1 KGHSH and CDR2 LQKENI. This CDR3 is CASSRENEKLFF. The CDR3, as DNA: TGTGCCAGCTCAAGGGAGAACGAAAAACTGTTTTTT.

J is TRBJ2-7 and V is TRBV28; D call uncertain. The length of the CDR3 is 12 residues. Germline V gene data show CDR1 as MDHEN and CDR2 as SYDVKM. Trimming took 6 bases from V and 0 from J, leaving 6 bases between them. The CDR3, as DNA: TGTGCCAGCAGCCCTACCTCCTACGAGCAGTACTTC. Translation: CASSPTSYEQYF.

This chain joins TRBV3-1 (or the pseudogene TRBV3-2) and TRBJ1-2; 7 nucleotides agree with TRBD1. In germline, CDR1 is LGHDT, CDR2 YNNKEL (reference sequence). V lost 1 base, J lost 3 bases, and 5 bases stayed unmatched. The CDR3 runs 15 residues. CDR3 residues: CASSQGAGGDYGYTF. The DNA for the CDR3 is TGTGCCAGCAGCCAAGGGGCAGGGGGAGACTATGGCTACACCTTC.

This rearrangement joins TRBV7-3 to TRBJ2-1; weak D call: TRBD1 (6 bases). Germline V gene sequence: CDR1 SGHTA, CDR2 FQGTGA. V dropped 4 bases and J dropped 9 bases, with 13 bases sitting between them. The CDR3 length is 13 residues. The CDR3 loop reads CASSSRGGTEQFF. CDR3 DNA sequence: TGTGCCAGCAGCTCTAGAGGGGGAACTGAGCAGTTCTTC.

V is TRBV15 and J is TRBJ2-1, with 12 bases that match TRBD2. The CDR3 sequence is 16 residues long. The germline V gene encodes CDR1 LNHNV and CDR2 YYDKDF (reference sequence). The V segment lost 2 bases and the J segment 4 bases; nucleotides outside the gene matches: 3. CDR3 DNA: TGTGCCACCAGCAGATCTGGACTAGCGGGATACAATGAGCAGTTCTTC. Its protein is CATSRSGLAGYNEQFF.